This passage covers 27 T cell receptor beta chains from one sample sequenced in a study of T cell responses to AZD1222 COVID-19 vaccine. The data were produced by immunoSEQ multiplex PCR, yet TCRdb's version contains in-frame clones alone and is incomplete. The sample has some 130,000 clones; approximately 90% are singletons. The source was peripheral blood, collected on day 0 of AZD1222 vaccination. The receptor source for this set is an adult in good health.

The CDR3 loop reads CASSYSGEQYF. DNA for the CDR3: TGTGCCAGCAGTTACTCGGGGGAGCAGTACTTC. V and J are TRBV6-6 and TRBJ2-7, with unresolved D. Germline V lookup: CDR1 MNHNY, CDR2 SVGAGI (reference sequence). There are 11 residues in the CDR3. The V gene lost 0 bases and the J gene lost 7 bases, with 4 bases spanning the gap.

The rearrangement uses TRBV7-2 and TRBJ2-1; D might be TRBD2 (6 bases). The CDR3 loop spans 14 amino acids. V lost 1 base to trimming and J lost 8 bases, with 12 bases between them. CDR1 is SGHTA, CDR2 FQGNSA, per germline. The CDR3 nucleotides read TGTGCCAGCAGCTTAGGGAGGGCAGGGCATGAGCAGTTCTTC. It yields the protein CASSLGRAGHEQFF.

The rearrangement links TRBV5-1 to TRBJ2-1, with D tentatively TRBD2 (6 bases). CDR3 length: 15 amino acids. Between the trimmed V and J ends, which lost 3 bases and 6 bases, there was a span of 16 bases. The germline V gene has CDR1 SGHRS and CDR2 YFSETQ. The CDR3 here is CASSWPATRSNEQFF. CDR3 bases: TGCGCCAGCAGCTGGCCCGCGACTAGAAGCAATGAGCAGTTCTTC.

The V call is TRBV9, the J call TRBJ2-2; weak D call: TRBD2 (6 bases). This CDR3 is built from 14 residues. V was cut by 3 bases and J by 6 bases, with 12 bases left in between. The germline V gene encodes CDR1 SGDLS and CDR2 YYNGEE. Here the CDR3 reads CASSAEGGSGELFF. DNA for the CDR3: TGTGCCAGCAGCGCGGAGGGAGGCTCCGGGGAGCTGTTTTTT.

This clone was seen only once. The genes are TRBV7-3 and TRBJ2-2; D not certain. V lost 5 bases, J lost 6 bases, and 7 bases lay in between. This CDR3 contains 12 residues. Germline V gene lookup returns CDR1 SGHTA and CDR2 FQGTGA. CDR3 DNA sequence: TGTGCCAGCAGCCTTATATCCGGGGAGCTGTTTTTT. It is translated as CASSLISGELFF.

V usage is TRBV24-1 and J usage is TRBJ1-1; 7 positions agree with TRBD1. Trimming took 4 bases from V and 4 from J; bases not matched to a gene: 8. There are 15 residues in the CDR3. The germline gives CDR1 KGHDR, CDR2 SFDVKD. The DNA for the CDR3 is TGTGCCACCAGTGACCCGAGACAGGGAGGCACTGAAGCTTTCTTT. Translation: CATSDPRQGGTEAFF.

The gene calls are TRBV5-1 and TRBJ1-6; D is unclear. Germline lookup yields CDR1 SGHRS and CDR2 YFSETQ. The CDR3 length is 15 residues. Trimming cost V 5 bases and J 7 bases, with 16 bases left between them. Here the CDR3 reads CASRDRAPGNSPLHF. CDR3 in DNA: TGCGCCAGCAGGGACCGGGCCCCGGGAAATTCACCCCTCCACTTT. The variable domain in full, with the rest retrieved from reference TRBV5-1 and TRBJ1-6, is KAGVTQTPRYLIKTRGQQVTLSCSPISGHRSVSWYQQTPGQGLQFLFEYFSETQRNKGNFPGRFSGRQFSNSRSEMNVSTLELGDSALYLCASRDRAPGNSPLHFGNGTRLTVT.

This chain links TRBV3-1 (or the pseudogene TRBV3-2) with TRBJ1-1; D is unresolved. The CDR3 is made up of 15 amino acids. V lost 2 bases and J lost 4, with 14 bases in between. CDR1 and CDR2 (germline): LGHDT, YNNKEL (reference sequence). CDR3 region: CASSQSAGYGTEAFF. The CDR3 nucleotides are TGTGCCAGCAGCCAATCTGCGGGGTACGGCACTGAAGCTTTCTTT.

V and J are TRBV5-8 and TRBJ1-2; D perhaps matches TRBD1 (6 bases). Germline V gene lookup returns CDR1 SGHTS and CDR2 YDEGEE. Between the trimmed V and J ends, which lost 3 bases and 2 bases, there was a span of 14 bases. The CDR3 contains 15 residues. CDR3 loop: CASSWATGPNYGYTF. CDR3 in DNA: TGTGCCAGCAGCTGGGCTACAGGGCCCAACTATGGCTACACCTTC.

The rearrangement links TRBV11-2 to TRBJ1-5; no definite D call. Germline loops: CDR1 SGHAT, CDR2 FQNNGV. The CDR3 is made up of 14 amino acids. Between the trimmed V and J ends, which lost 0 bases and 3 bases, there was a span of 6 bases. DNA of the CDR3: TGTGCCAGCAGCTTAGACAGGAACAATCAGCCCCAGCATTTT. Its translation: CASSLDRNNQPQHF. The complete variable domain, with remaining parts taken from reference TRBV11-2 and TRBJ1-5, reads EAGVAQSPRYKIIEKRQSVAFWCNPISGHATLYWYQQILGQGPKLLIQFQNNGVVDDSQLPKDRFSAERLKGVDSTLKIQPAKLEDSAVYLCASSLDRNNQPQHFGDGTRLSIL.

J is TRBJ1-5 and V is TRBV7-9; the D is unclear. Per germline, CDR1 SEHNR and CDR2 FQNEAQ (reference sequence). V was shortened by 8 bases and J by 0 bases, with 14 bases between the two germline ends. This CDR3 region has 15 residues. CDR3 protein: CASSPLGDSNQPQHF. The CDR3 DNA follows: TGTGCCAGCTCCCCACTGGGAGATAGCAATCAGCCCCAGCATTTT.

The chain recombines TRBV6-5 with TRBJ2-2; possible D gene TRBD2, 6 bases. Trimming took 3 bases from V and 1 from J, leaving 9 bases between them. Per germline, CDR1 MNHEY and CDR2 SVGAGI. This CDR3 contains 15 residues. DNA of the CDR3: TGTGCCAGCAGTTATGGAGGGATGAACACCGGGGAGCTGTTTTTT. It translates to CASSYGGMNTGELFF.

This clone is medium-sized within its sample. The chain is built from TRBV6-5 and TRBJ1-2; D is uncertain. Germline V CDR1 and CDR2: MNHEY, SVGAGI. This CDR3 is 11 amino acids long. The V and J ends lost 7 bases and 9 bases respectively, with 12 bases between them. The CDR3 loop reads CASNELGSYTF. CDR3 DNA: TGTGCCAGCAACGAACTAGGGAGCTACACCTTC.

The gene calls are TRBV6-6 and TRBJ1-3; D is perhaps TRBD1 (6 bases). Deletions cut 7 bases from V and 3 bases from J, with 16 bases between. This CDR3 spans 15 amino acids. Germline CDR1 and CDR2: MNHNY and SVGAGI (reference sequence). CDR3 sequence reads: CASIYGGGSGNTIYF. The CDR3 DNA is TGTGCCAGCATCTACGGGGGGGGCAGTGGAAACACCATATATTTT.

The gene calls are TRBV6-5 and TRBJ2-1; no reliable D call. This CDR3 is 15 amino acids long. Per germline, CDR1 MNHEY and CDR2 SVGAGI. V lost 1 base and J lost 3, with 10 bases in between. CDR3 region: CASSYLEASYNEQFF. The CDR3 bases are TGTGCCAGCAGTTACTTAGAGGCCAGCTACAATGAGCAGTTCTTC.

As DNA, the CDR3 is TGTGCCAGCAGCTTGGGGGGACTAGCGGGGACCTACGAGCAGTACTTC. Translation gives CASSLGGLAGTYEQYF. V and J are TRBV5-4 and TRBJ2-7; TRBD2 matches at 13 bases. Germline V gives CDR1 SGHNT, CDR2 YYREEE (reference sequence). The V gene end was trimmed by 0 bases and the J gene end by 2 bases; junction bases not matched to a gene: 2. This CDR3 contains 16 residues.

This chain links TRBV9 with TRBJ2-7; 9 nucleotides match TRBD2. V lost 3 bases and J lost 3; bases outside the gene matches: 4. This CDR3 contains 14 residues. The germline gives CDR1 SGDLS, CDR2 YYNGEE. The CDR3 DNA sequence: TGTGCCAGCAGCGCGCGGGGGGGTAGCTACGAGCAGTACTTC. Translation gives CASSARGGSYEQYF.

The chain couples TRBV9 to TRBJ2-1, with unresolved D. Trimming removed 3 bases at V and 7 bases at J, with 20 bases between. The CDR3 covers 16 residues. The germline V gene encodes CDR1 SGDLS and CDR2 YYNGEE. The CDR3 here is CASSADLLGPGNEQFF. CDR3 sequence (DNA): TGTGCCAGCAGCGCCGACCTTCTTGGCCCCGGGAATGAGCAGTTCTTC.

J is TRBJ2-7 and V is TRBV28, with TRBD1 identical over 7 bases. Germline trimming cut 7 bases from V and 2 bases from J; bases unmatched to any gene: 5. Per germline, CDR1 MDHEN and CDR2 SYDVKM. The CDR3 consists of 13 residues. DNA of the CDR3: TGTGCCAGCATTCCGACAGGGACCTACGAGCAGTACTTC. Protein product: CASIPTGTYEQYF.

The rearrangement joins TRBV28 to TRBJ1-4; no firm D call. V was pared by 6 bases and J by 5 bases, with 1 base between. Per germline, CDR1 MDHEN and CDR2 SYDVKM. The CDR3 spans 10 residues. The CDR3 DNA is TGTGCCAGCAGCAATGAAAAACTGTTTTTT. The encoded protein is CASSNEKLFF.

The gene calls are TRBV28 and TRBJ2-2, with TRBD1 identical over 10 bases. Germline V gene data show CDR1 as MDHEN and CDR2 as SYDVKM. The V and J ends lost 2 bases and 6 bases, in that order; junction bases with no gene match: 6. CDR3 size: 16 residues. The CDR3 region has the DNA TGTGCCAGCAGTTTACCGGGACAGGGGAAGGCCGGGGAGCTGTTTTTT. Protein product: CASSLPGQGKAGELFF.

The chain couples TRBV7-2 to TRBJ2-1; D gene uncertain. Germline CDR1 and CDR2: SGHTA and FQGNSA. The length of the CDR3 is 12 residues. V was cut by 4 bases and J by 4 bases, with 5 bases left in between. CDR3 protein: CASSSNYNEQFF. CDR3 nucleotide sequence: TGTGCCAGCAGCTCGAATTACAATGAGCAGTTCTTC.

This chain joins TRBV4-3 and TRBJ2-2; 8 bases align to TRBD2. With 1 base clipped from V and 6 bases from J, the junction kept 4 bases outside the gene matches. From germline, CDR1 is LGHNA and CDR2 YSLEER. The CDR3 has 15 amino acids. CDR3 sequence: CASSQAGGLPGELFF. The CDR3 DNA reads as TGCGCCAGCAGCCAAGCGGGGGGGCTTCCCGGGGAGCTGTTTTTT.

The rearrangement joins TRBV27 to TRBJ1-2; maybe TRBD1 (5 bases). Trimming stripped 3 bases from V and 0 bases from J, with 8 bases between. Per germline, CDR1 MNHEY and CDR2 SMNVEV (reference sequence). There are 14 residues in the CDR3. Here the CDR3 reads CASSFGGANYGYTF. The DNA for the CDR3 is TGTGCCAGCAGTTTCGGGGGAGCTAACTATGGCTACACCTTC.

Comment on this clone: The same CDR3 can be traced to other DNA sequences in this sample. The J gene is TRBJ1-5, the V gene TRBV6-5; unclear D gene. CDR1 is MNHEY, CDR2 SVGAGI, per germline. V lost 9 bases and J lost 2, with 17 bases in between. The CDR3 is 15 amino acids. CDR3 loop: CASSTTRWGNQPQHF. The CDR3 region has the DNA TGTGCCAGTAGTACTACTCGGTGGGGCAATCAGCCCCAGCATTTT.

The V and J genes are TRBV11-3 and TRBJ1-2; TRBD1 agrees at 9 bases. V was pared by 4 bases and J by 2 bases, with 5 bases of the junction left unmatched. Germline-derived CDR1 and CDR2 are SGHNT and YENEEA. The CDR3 runs 15 residues. The CDR3 DNA reads TGTGCCAGCAGCTCGGACAGGGGCAGAAACTATGGCTACACCTTC. Translating it yields CASSSDRGRNYGYTF.

V is TRBV6-5 and J is TRBJ1-4, with a weak D call TRBD1 (5 bases). The germline gives CDR1 MNHEY, CDR2 SVGAGI. This CDR3 is 15 amino acids long. With 5 bases removed from V and 5 bases from J, the gap between germline ends came to 15 bases. The CDR3 coding sequence is TGTGCCAGCAGTCCAGGGACTCCCTCAAATGAAAAACTGTTTTTT. It encodes CASSPGTPSNEKLFF.